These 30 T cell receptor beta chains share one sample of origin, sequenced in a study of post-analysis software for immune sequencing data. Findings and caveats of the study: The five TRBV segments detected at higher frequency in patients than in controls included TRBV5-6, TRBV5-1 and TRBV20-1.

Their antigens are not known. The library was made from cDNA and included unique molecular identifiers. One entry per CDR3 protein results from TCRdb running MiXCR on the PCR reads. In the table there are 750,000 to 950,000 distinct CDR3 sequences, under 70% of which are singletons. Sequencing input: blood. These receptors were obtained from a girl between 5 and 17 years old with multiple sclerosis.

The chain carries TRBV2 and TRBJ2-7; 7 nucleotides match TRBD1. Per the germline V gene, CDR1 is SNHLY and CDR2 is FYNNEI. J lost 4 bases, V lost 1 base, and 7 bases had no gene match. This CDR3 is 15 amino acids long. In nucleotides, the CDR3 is TGTGCCAGCAGTGAAGAACGGGACAGTAAGTACGAGCAGTACTTC. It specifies CASSEERDSKYEQYF.

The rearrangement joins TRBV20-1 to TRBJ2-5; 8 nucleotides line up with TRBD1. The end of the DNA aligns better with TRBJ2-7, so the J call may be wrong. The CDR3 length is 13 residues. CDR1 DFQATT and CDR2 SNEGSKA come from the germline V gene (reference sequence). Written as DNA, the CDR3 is TGCAGTGCCCTCCAGGGGGCTGAGGACGAGCAGTACTTC. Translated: CSALQGAEDEQYF.

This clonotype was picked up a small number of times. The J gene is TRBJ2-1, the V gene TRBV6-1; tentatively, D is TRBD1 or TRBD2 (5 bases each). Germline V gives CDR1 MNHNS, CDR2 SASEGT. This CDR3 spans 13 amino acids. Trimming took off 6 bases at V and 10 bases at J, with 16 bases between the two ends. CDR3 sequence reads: CASRGVRGLEQFF. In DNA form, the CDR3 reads TGTGCCAGCAGAGGGGTGAGGGGTTTGGAGCAGTTCTTC.

The chain's CDR3 is CASSQDRTSGGDEQFF. CDR3 nucleotides: TGTGCCAGCAGCCAAGATCGTACTAGCGGGGGGGATGAGCAGTTCTTC. The rearrangement joins TRBV4-2 to TRBJ2-1, with 13 positions matching TRBD2. Germline lookup yields CDR1 LGHNA and CDR2 YNFKEQ. This CDR3 is built from 16 residues. With 0 bases clipped from V and 8 bases from J, the junction kept 4 bases outside the gene matches.

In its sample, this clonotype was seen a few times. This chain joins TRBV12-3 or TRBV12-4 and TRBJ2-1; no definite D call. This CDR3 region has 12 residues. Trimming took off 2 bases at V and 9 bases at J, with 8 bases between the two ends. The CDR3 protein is CASSLFDREQFF. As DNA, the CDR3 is TGTGCCAGCAGTTTATTTGACCGTGAGCAGTTCTTC.

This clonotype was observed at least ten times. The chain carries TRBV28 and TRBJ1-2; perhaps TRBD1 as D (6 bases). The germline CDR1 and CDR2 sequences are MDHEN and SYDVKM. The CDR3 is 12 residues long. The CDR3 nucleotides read TGTGTTTCAGGGGTGGCTAACTATGGCTACACCTTC. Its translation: CVSGVANYGYTF.

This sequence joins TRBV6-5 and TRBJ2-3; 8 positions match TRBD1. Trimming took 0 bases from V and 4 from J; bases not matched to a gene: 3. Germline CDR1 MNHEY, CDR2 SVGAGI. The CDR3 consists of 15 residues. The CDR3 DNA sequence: TGTGCCAGCAGTTACTCCAGGGGGCAGGCAGATACGCAGTATTTT. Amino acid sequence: CASSYSRGQADTQYF.

The DNA for the CDR3 is TGTGCCAGCAGCCAAGATCGTCGGGACTCCTCGTCAGATACGCAGTATTTT. Encoded protein: CASSQDRRDSSSDTQYF. The gene calls are TRBV3-1 and TRBJ2-3; perhaps TRBD2 as D (6 bases). The CDR3 contains 17 residues. In germline, CDR1 is LGHDT, CDR2 YNNKEL (reference sequence). The V and J ends lost 0 bases and 4 bases respectively, with 17 bases between them.

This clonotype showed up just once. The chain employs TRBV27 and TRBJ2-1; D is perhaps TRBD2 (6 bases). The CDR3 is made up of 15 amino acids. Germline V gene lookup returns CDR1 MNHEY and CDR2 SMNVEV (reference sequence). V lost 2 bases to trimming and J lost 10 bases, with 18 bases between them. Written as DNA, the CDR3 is TGTGCCAGCAGTTTAGTGGTGGTGAGGGCGGGAGAGCAGTTCTTC. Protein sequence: CASSLVVVRAGEQFF.

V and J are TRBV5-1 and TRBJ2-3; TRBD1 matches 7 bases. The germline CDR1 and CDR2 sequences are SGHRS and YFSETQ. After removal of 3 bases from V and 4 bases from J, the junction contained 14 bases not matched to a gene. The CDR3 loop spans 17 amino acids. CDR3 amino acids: CASSWGQTLPEADTQYF. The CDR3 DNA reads TGCGCCAGCAGCTGGGGACAGACCCTCCCGGAGGCAGATACGCAGTATTTT.

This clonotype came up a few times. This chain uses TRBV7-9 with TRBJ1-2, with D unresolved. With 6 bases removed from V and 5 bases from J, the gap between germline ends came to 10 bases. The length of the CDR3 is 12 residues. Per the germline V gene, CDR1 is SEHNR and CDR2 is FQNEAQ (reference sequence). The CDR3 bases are TGTGCCAGCAGTCCTAATATGTATGGCTACACCTTC. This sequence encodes CASSPNMYGYTF.

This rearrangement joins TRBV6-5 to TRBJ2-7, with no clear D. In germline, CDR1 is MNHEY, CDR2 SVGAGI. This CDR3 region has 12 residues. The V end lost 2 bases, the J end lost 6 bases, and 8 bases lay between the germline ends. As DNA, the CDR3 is TGTGCCAGCAGTTACCTCTCTGGCGAGCAGTACTTC. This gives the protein CASSYLSGEQYF.

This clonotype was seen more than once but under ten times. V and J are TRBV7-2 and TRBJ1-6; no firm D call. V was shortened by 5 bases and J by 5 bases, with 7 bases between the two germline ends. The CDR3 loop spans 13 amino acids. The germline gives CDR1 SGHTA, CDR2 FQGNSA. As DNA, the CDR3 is TGTGCCAGCAGCCTACAGAATAATTCACCCCTCCACTTT. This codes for CASSLQNNSPLHF.

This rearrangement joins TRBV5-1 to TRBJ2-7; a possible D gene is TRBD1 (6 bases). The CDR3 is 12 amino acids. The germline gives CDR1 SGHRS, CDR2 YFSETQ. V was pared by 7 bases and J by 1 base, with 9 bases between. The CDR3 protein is CASHQGSYEQYF. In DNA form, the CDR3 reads TGCGCCAGCCATCAGGGGTCCTACGAGCAGTACTTC.

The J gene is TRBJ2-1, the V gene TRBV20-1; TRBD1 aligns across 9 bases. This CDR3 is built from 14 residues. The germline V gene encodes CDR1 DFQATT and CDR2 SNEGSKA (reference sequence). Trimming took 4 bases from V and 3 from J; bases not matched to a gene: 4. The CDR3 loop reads CSAINRGLYNEQFF. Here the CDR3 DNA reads TGCAGTGCTATAAACAGGGGGCTCTACAATGAGCAGTTCTTC.

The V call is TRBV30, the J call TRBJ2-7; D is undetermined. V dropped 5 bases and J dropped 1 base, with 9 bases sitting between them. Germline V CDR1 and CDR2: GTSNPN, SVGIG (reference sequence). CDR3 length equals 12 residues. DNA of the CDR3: TGTGCCTGGGGTACTGATTCCTACGAGCAGTACTTC. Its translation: CAWGTDSYEQYF. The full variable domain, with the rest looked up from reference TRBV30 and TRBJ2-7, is SQTIHQWPATLVQPVGSPLSLECTVEGTSNPNLYWYRQAAGRGLQLLFYSVGIGQISSEVPQNLSASRPQDRQFILSSKKLLLSDSGFYLCAWGTDSYEQYFGPGTRLTVT.

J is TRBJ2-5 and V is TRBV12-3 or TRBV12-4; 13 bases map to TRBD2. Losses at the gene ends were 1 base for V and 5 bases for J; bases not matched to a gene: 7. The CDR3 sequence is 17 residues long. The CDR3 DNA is TGTGCCAGCAGTTTAGGTACTAGCGGGAGGGCCTCCGAGACCCAGTACTTC. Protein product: CASSLGTSGRASETQYF.

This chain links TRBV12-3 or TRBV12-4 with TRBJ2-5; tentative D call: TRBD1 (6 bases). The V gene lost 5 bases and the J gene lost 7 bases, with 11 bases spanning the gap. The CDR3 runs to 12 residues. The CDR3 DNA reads TGTGCCAGCAGTGGACAGTGGGGGACCCAGTACTTC. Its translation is CASSGQWGTQYF.

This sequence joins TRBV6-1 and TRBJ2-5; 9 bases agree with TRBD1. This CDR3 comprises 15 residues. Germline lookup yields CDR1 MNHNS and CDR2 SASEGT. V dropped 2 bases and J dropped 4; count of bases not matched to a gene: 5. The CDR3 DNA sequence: TGTGCCAGCAGTGAAAGGTGGGGACAGGGAGAGACCCAGTACTTC. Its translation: CASSERWGQGETQYF.

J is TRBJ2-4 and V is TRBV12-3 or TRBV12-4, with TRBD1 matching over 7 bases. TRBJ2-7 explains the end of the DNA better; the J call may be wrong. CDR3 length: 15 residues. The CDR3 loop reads CASSPTRDSNYEQYF. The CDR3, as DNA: TGTGCCAGCAGTCCTACCCGGGACAGTAACTACGAGCAGTACTTC.

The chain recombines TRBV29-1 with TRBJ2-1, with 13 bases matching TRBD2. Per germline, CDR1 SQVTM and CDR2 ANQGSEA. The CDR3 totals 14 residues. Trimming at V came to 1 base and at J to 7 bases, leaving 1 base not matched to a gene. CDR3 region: CSVEGTSGSNEQFF. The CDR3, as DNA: TGCAGCGTTGAAGGGACTAGCGGGAGTAATGAGCAGTTCTTC.

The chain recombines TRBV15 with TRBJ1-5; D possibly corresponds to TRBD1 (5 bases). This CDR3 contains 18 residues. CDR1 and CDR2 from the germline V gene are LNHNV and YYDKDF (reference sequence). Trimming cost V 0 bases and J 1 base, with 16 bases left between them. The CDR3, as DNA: TGTGCCACCAGCAGAGATAGGGGCCGGGGAGGAAGCAATCAGCCCCAGCATTTT. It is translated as CATSRDRGRGGSNQPQHF.

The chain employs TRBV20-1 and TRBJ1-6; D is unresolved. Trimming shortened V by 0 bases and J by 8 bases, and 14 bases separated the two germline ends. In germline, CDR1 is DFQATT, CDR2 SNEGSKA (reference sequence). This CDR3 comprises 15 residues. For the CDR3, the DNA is TGCAGTGCTAGAGAGCTAAGAAACCAGGATTCACCCCTCCACTTT. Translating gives CSARELRNQDSPLHF.

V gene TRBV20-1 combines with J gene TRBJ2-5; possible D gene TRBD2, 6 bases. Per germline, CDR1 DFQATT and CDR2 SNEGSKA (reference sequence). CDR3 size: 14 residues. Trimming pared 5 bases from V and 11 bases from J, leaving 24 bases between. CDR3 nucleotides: TGCAGTGCTGAATTCACGCTAAACGTCGGAGGGCAGTACTTC. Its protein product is CSAEFTLNVGGQYF.

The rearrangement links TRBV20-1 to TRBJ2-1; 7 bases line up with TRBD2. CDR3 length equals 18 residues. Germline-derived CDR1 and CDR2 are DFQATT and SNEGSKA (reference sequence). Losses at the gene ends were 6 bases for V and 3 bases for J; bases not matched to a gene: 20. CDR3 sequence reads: CSASDETSGRGNYNEQFF. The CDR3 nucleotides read TGCAGTGCCAGCGACGAGACTAGTGGGAGGGGTAACTACAATGAGCAGTTCTTC.

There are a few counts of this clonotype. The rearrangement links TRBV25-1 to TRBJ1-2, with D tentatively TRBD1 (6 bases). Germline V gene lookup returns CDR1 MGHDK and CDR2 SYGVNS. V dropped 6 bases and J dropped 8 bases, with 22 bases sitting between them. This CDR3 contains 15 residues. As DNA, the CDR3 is TGTGCCAGCAGGGAACCAACAGGGACCTCCGAGGGCTACACCTTC. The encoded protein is CASREPTGTSEGYTF.

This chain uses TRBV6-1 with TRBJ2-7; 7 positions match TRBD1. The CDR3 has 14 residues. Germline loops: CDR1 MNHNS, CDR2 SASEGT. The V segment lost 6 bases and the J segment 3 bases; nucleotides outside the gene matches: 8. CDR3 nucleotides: TGTGCCAGCAGCGCATACCGACAGGGCTACGAGCAGTACTTC. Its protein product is CASSAYRQGYEQYF.

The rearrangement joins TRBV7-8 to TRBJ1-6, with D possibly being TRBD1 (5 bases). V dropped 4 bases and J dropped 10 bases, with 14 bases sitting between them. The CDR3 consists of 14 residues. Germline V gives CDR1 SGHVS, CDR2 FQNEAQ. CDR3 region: CASSSTNRGSPLHF. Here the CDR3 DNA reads TGTGCCAGCAGCTCCACTAACCGGGGCTCACCCCTCCACTTT.

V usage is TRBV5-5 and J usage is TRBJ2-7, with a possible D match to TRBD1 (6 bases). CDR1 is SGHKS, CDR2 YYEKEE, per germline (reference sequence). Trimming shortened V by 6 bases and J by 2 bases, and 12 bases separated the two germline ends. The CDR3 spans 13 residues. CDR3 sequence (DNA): TGTGCCAGCAACCGACAGGTGACCTACGAGCAGTACTTC. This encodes CASNRQVTYEQYF.

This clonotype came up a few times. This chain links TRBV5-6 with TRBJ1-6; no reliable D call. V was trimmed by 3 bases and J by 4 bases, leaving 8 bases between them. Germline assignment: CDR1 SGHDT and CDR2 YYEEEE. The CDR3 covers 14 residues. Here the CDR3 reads CASSSVQYNSPLHF. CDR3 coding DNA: TGTGCCAGCAGCTCCGTCCAGTATAATTCACCCCTCCACTTT.